A selection of T cell receptor beta chains follows, all from one sample in a study of cytomegalovirus exposure and HLA in healthy donors. TCRdb's table, derived via immunoSEQ multiplex PCR, lists solely in-frame clones and lacks some. The data contain just under 150,000 clones, approximately 79% of them singletons. Sequencing was carried out using PBMCs. The receptors were gathered from a woman in her 30s in good health and CMV-seronegative. Both conserved end residues are part of each CDR3. Fields, in order: clone size, V gene, J gene, D gene, CDR3 protein, CDR3 DNA. The D gene is left open where the match is weak. The size entry is marked missing in some rows and otherwise reads once, few, many or a size class.

clone size: NA; V gene: TRBV5-4; J gene: TRBJ2-5; D gene: TRBD1; CDR3 protein: CASSRRDSQETQYF; CDR3 DNA: TGTGCCAGCAGCAGACGGGACAGCCAAGAGACCCAGTACTTC
clone size: NA; V gene: TRBV6-5; J gene: TRBJ2-1; D gene: TRBD2; CDR3 protein: CASSTLAGGLNEQFF; CDR3 DNA: TGTGCCAGCAGCACTCTAGCGGGAGGACTGAATGAGCAGTTCTTC
clone size: NA; V gene: TRBV4-2; J gene: TRBJ1-1; D gene: NA; CDR3 protein: CASSQARGGMNTEAFF; CDR3 DNA: TGTGCCAGCAGCCAAGCCCGAGGGGGTATGAACACTGAAGCTTTCTTT
clone size: few; V gene: TRBV6-5; J gene: TRBJ1-5; D gene: TRBD1; CDR3 protein: CASSYRTGGGQPQHF; CDR3 DNA: TGTGCCAGCAGTTACCGGACAGGGGGGGGACAGCCCCAGCATTTT
clone size: NA; V gene: TRBV7-2; J gene: TRBJ1-2; D gene: NA; CDR3 protein: CASSLAKSLDYTF; CDR3 DNA: TGTGCCAGCAGCTTAGCTAAAAGCCTCGACTACACCTTC
clone size: NA; V gene: TRBV29-1; J gene: TRBJ2-2; D gene: NA; CDR3 protein: CSVDHTTGELFF; CDR3 DNA: TGCAGCGTCGATCACACCACCGGGGAGCTGTTTTTT
clone size: NA; V gene: TRBV19; J gene: TRBJ1-5; D gene: TRBD1; CDR3 protein: CASSLRTGDQPQHF; CDR3 DNA: TGTGCCAGTAGTCTGAGGACAGGGGACCAGCCCCAGCATTTT
clone size: once; V gene: TRBV19; J gene: TRBJ1-2; D gene: TRBD1; CDR3 protein: CASKIGTGGDYGYTF; CDR3 DNA: TGTGCCAGTAAAATAGGGACAGGGGGTGACTATGGCTACACCTTC
clone size: NA; V gene: TRBV7-6; J gene: TRBJ2-3; D gene: NA; CDR3 protein: CASSLGGGTTDTQYF; CDR3 DNA: TGTGCCAGCAGCTTAGGGGGGGGCACAACAGATACGCAGTATTTT
clone size: NA; V gene: TRBV7-8; J gene: TRBJ2-1; D gene: NA; CDR3 protein: CASSTGLFYNEQFF; CDR3 DNA: TGTGCCAGCAGCACCGGACTTTTTTACAATGAGCAGTTCTTC
clone size: NA; V gene: TRBV2; J gene: TRBJ1-2; D gene: NA; CDR3 protein: CAIQGNYGYTF; CDR3 DNA: TGTGCCATTCAGGGGAACTATGGCTACACCTTC
clone size: NA; V gene: TRBV10-3; J gene: TRBJ2-4; D gene: TRBD1; CDR3 protein: CAISDSQDRGRNIQYF; CDR3 DNA: TGTGCCATCAGTGACTCTCAGGACAGGGGTCGAAACATTCAGTACTTC
clone size: NA; V gene: TRBV11-2; J gene: TRBJ1-2; D gene: TRBD1; CDR3 protein: CASSPYRGGGYTF; CDR3 DNA: TGTGCCAGCAGCCCATACAGGGGTGGGGGCTACACCTTC
clone size: once; V gene: TRBV7-3; J gene: TRBJ1-1; D gene: NA; CDR3 protein: CASSLTAGTEAFF; CDR3 DNA: TGTGCCAGCAGCTTAACCGCGGGGACTGAAGCTTTCTTT
clone size: NA; V gene: TRBV10-3; J gene: TRBJ2-5; D gene: TRBD1; CDR3 protein: CAISESRDRGETQYF; CDR3 DNA: TGTGCCATCAGTGAGTCGAGGGACAGGGGGGAGACCCAGTACTTC
clone size: few; V gene: TRBV7-3; J gene: TRBJ2-2; D gene: TRBD1; CDR3 protein: CASSPRTGDGTGELFF; CDR3 DNA: TGTGCCAGCAGCCCACGGACAGGGGATGGCACCGGGGAGCTGTTTTTT
clone size: NA; V gene: TRBV18; J gene: TRBJ1-4; D gene: NA; CDR3 protein: CASSPRQGRSEKLFF; CDR3 DNA: TGTGCCAGCTCACCACGGCAGGGGCGAAGTGAAAAACTGTTTTTT
clone size: NA; V gene: TRBV30; J gene: TRBJ2-2; D gene: TRBD1; CDR3 protein: CAWSVLSTGGTGELFF; CDR3 DNA: TGTGCCTGGAGTGTACTGTCGACAGGGGGCACCGGGGAGCTGTTTTTT
clone size: NA; V gene: TRBV28; J gene: TRBJ2-7; D gene: TRBD2; CDR3 protein: CASRQRGREGSYEQYF; CDR3 DNA: TGTGCCAGCAGACAGCGGGGGCGGGAGGGGTCCTACGAGCAGTACTTC
clone size: NA; V gene: TRBV6-4; J gene: TRBJ1-1; D gene: TRBD1; CDR3 protein: CASRPRGGQGAPNTEAFF; CDR3 DNA: TGTGCCAGCAGACCCCGAGGGGGACAGGGGGCTCCGAACACTGAAGCTTTCTTT
clone size: NA; V gene: TRBV28; J gene: TRBJ2-7; D gene: NA; CDR3 protein: CASNPWGVRGEQYF; CDR3 DNA: TGTGCCAGCAATCCTTGGGGAGTTCGCGGCGAGCAGTACTTC
clone size: NA; V gene: TRBV27; J gene: TRBJ2-1; D gene: NA; CDR3 protein: CASSLDREAYNEQFF; CDR3 DNA: TGTGCCAGCAGCCTGGACAGAGAGGCGTACAATGAGCAGTTCTTC
clone size: NA; V gene: TRBV11-2; J gene: TRBJ1-6; D gene: TRBD1; CDR3 protein: CASSLRGTANSPLHF; CDR3 DNA: TGTGCCAGCAGCTTAAGGGGGACAGCGAATTCACCCCTCCACTTT
clone size: NA; V gene: TRBV5-6; J gene: TRBJ2-1; D gene: TRBD2; CDR3 protein: CASNKALLADNEQFF; CDR3 DNA: TGTGCCAGCAACAAGGCCCTGCTAGCGGACAATGAGCAGTTCTTC
clone size: NA; V gene: TRBV30; J gene: TRBJ2-7; D gene: NA; CDR3 protein: CAWSVPGRTKQYF; CDR3 DNA: TGTGCCTGGAGTGTACCTGGCAGGACTAAGCAGTACTTC
clone size: NA; V gene: TRBV18; J gene: TRBJ2-7; D gene: TRBD2; CDR3 protein: CASSPLGTGGAYEQYF; CDR3 DNA: TGTGCCAGCTCACCACTTGGAACGGGAGGGGCCTACGAGCAGTACTTC
clone size: NA; V gene: TRBV5-1; J gene: TRBJ2-2; D gene: TRBD1; CDR3 protein: CASSLGDRERPGELFF; CDR3 DNA: TGCGCCAGCAGCTTGGGGGACAGGGAACGTCCCGGGGAGCTGTTTTTT
clone size: NA; V gene: TRBV30; J gene: TRBJ2-3; D gene: TRBD1; CDR3 protein: CAWVQGWTQYF; CDR3 DNA: TGTGCCTGGGTACAGGGGTGGACGCAGTATTTT
clone size: few; V gene: TRBV6-5; J gene: TRBJ2-7; D gene: NA; CDR3 protein: CASSFPPGQYF; CDR3 DNA: TGTGCCAGCAGTTTTCCCCCCGGGCAGTACTTC
clone size: NA; V gene: TRBV7-6; J gene: TRBJ2-3; D gene: TRBD2; CDR3 protein: CASSSPGGGITDTQYF; CDR3 DNA: TGTGCCAGCAGCTCCCCGGGGGGGGGAATCACAGATACGCAGTATTTT
clone size: NA; V gene: TRBV11-3; J gene: TRBJ2-7; D gene: NA; CDR3 protein: CASSSPSYEQYF; CDR3 DNA: TGTGCCAGCAGCTCCCCGAGTTACGAGCAGTACTTC
clone size: NA; V gene: TRBV28; J gene: TRBJ2-1; D gene: TRBD2; CDR3 protein: CASSPSGTSYNEQFF; CDR3 DNA: TGTGCCAGCAGTCCCAGCGGGACCTCCTACAATGAGCAGTTCTTC
clone size: NA; V gene: TRBV6-6; J gene: TRBJ1-1; D gene: NA; CDR3 protein: CASDIAGNTEAFF; CDR3 DNA: TGTGCCAGCGACATCGCGGGAAACACTGAAGCTTTCTTT
clone size: NA; V gene: TRBV2; J gene: TRBJ2-7; D gene: TRBD1; CDR3 protein: CASTGQGEQYF; CDR3 DNA: TGTGCCAGCACCGGACAGGGCGAGCAGTACTTC
clone size: NA; V gene: TRBV11-2; J gene: TRBJ2-7; D gene: NA; CDR3 protein: CASSLVRQSYEQYF; CDR3 DNA: TGTGCCAGCAGCTTAGTAAGACAGTCCTACGAGCAGTACTTC
clone size: NA; V gene: TRBV9; J gene: TRBJ2-7; D gene: TRBD2; CDR3 protein: CASSVTSGGAFEQYF; CDR3 DNA: TGTGCCAGCAGCGTAACTAGCGGGGGGGCCTTCGAGCAGTACTTC
clone size: NA; V gene: TRBV7-9; J gene: TRBJ1-2; D gene: NA; CDR3 protein: CASSSIGGRSGYTF; CDR3 DNA: TGTGCCAGCAGCTCCATCGGGGGACGCAGCGGCTACACCTTC
clone size: once; V gene: TRBV13; J gene: TRBJ2-7; D gene: NA; CDR3 protein: CASSLRLDPYEQYF; CDR3 DNA: TGTGCCAGCAGCTTACGACTAGACCCCTACGAGCAGTACTTC
clone size: few; V gene: TRBV6-4; J gene: TRBJ1-1; D gene: NA; CDR3 protein: CASSPSHGNTEAFF; CDR3 DNA: TGTGCCAGCAGTCCCTCGCACGGGAACACTGAAGCTTTCTTT
clone size: NA; V gene: TRBV7-8; J gene: TRBJ1-2; D gene: NA; CDR3 protein: CASSPLDRSYGYTF; CDR3 DNA: TGTGCCAGCAGCCCTCTCGACAGGTCCTATGGCTACACCTTC
clone size: few; V gene: TRBV10-1; J gene: TRBJ2-7; D gene: NA; CDR3 protein: CASSETRSPYEQYF; CDR3 DNA: TGCGCCAGCAGTGAGACAAGGAGCCCCTACGAGCAGTACTTC
clone size: once; V gene: TRBV29-1; J gene: TRBJ1-5; D gene: NA; CDR3 protein: CSVDFGGGNQPQHF; CDR3 DNA: TGCAGCGTTGATTTCGGGGGTGGCAATCAGCCCCAGCATTTT
clone size: NA; V gene: TRBV5-6; J gene: TRBJ2-2; D gene: NA; CDR3 protein: CASSFRGTNTGELFF; CDR3 DNA: TGTGCCAGCAGCTTTAGGGGAACGAACACCGGGGAGCTGTTTTTT
clone size: NA; V gene: TRBV9; J gene: TRBJ1-1; D gene: TRBD1; CDR3 protein: CASSVGTVGLNTEAFF; CDR3 DNA: TGTGCCAGCAGCGTGGGGACAGTTGGGCTGAACACTGAAGCTTTCTTT
clone size: NA; V gene: TRBV5-1; J gene: TRBJ2-7; D gene: TRBD1; CDR3 protein: CASSPTGGPYEQYF; CDR3 DNA: TGCGCCAGCAGCCCGACAGGGGGACCCTACGAGCAGTACTTC
clone size: NA; V gene: TRBV19; J gene: TRBJ1-1; D gene: NA; CDR3 protein: CASSIVAPNKNTEAFF; CDR3 DNA: TGTGCCAGTAGTATAGTAGCCCCCAACAAGAACACTGAAGCTTTCTTT
clone size: NA; V gene: TRBV7-2; J gene: TRBJ2-7; D gene: NA; CDR3 protein: CASSIRLAGKAYEQYF; CDR3 DNA: TGTGCCAGCAGCATACGACTGGCGGGGAAGGCCTACGAGCAGTACTTC
clone size: NA; V gene: TRBV4-3; J gene: TRBJ1-3; D gene: NA; CDR3 protein: CASSQDPGISGNTIYF; CDR3 DNA: TGCGCCAGCAGCCAAGATCCGGGGATCTCTGGAAACACCATATATTTT
clone size: NA; V gene: TRBV5-4; J gene: TRBJ2-7; D gene: TRBD1; CDR3 protein: CASSYGTGVYEQYF; CDR3 DNA: TGTGCCAGCAGTTACGGGACAGGGGTATACGAGCAGTACTTC
clone size: NA; V gene: TRBV28; J gene: TRBJ1-1; D gene: NA; CDR3 protein: CASSSTLPGVKTRGVEAFF; CDR3 DNA: TGTGCCAGCAGTTCCACCCTACCAGGGGTAAAAACTCGAGGCGTTGAAGCTTTCTTT
clone size: few; V gene: TRBV19; J gene: TRBJ1-1; D gene: NA; CDR3 protein: CASSALRVAFF; CDR3 DNA: TGTGCCAGTAGTGCCCTGAGAGTAGCTTTCTTT
clone size: once; V gene: TRBV5-1; J gene: TRBJ1-6; D gene: NA; CDR3 protein: CASSLRAGAASPLHF; CDR3 DNA: TGCGCCAGCAGCCTCCGGGCAGGGGCCGCTTCACCCCTCCACTTT
clone size: NA; V gene: TRBV5-1; J gene: TRBJ1-3; D gene: NA; CDR3 protein: CASSLDGYSGNTIYF; CDR3 DNA: TGCGCCAGCAGCTTAGACGGGTACTCTGGAAACACCATATATTTT
clone size: NA; V gene: TRBV11-2; J gene: TRBJ1-1; D gene: NA; CDR3 protein: CASSFRMNTEAFF; CDR3 DNA: TGTGCCAGCAGCTTCAGGATGAACACTGAAGCTTTCTTT
clone size: NA; V gene: TRBV20-1; J gene: TRBJ2-3; D gene: NA; CDR3 protein: CSARSGYTQYF; CDR3 DNA: TGCAGTGCCCGATCGGGGTATACGCAGTATTTT